This T cell receptor (beta chain) was documented in a study of blood T cells in healthy people across ages. Study conclusions and caveats: The percentage of naive T cells correlated strongly with TCR beta diversity.

Using a J-beta primer mix together with a sample-barcoded 5' primer, a second PCR was run for roughly 6 to 12 cycles. In TCRdb, the 5' RACE reads were re-called with MiXCR into one record per CDR3 protein. The sample consists of over a million distinct CDR3 sequences, about 40% of them appearing once. For this clonotype: Its matching antigen is unknown.

Trimming cost V 6 bases and J 4 bases, with 8 bases left between them. The CDR3 totals 12 residues. The germline CDR1 and CDR2 sequences are SNHLY and FYNNEI. This chain uses TRBV2 with TRBJ2-3; D is unresolved. Source material: blood. This clonotype was sampled from a woman younger than 35 in good health. CDR3 DNA sequence: TGTGCCAGCAGGGCTCCGGCAGATACGCAGTATTTT. Translating it yields CASRAPADTQYF. Supplemented by reference TRBV2 and TRBJ2-3, the full variable domain reads EPEVTQTPSHQVTQMGQEVILRCVPISNHLYFYWYRQILGQKVEFLVSFYNNEISEKSEIFDDQFSVERPDGSNFTLKIRSTKLEDSAMYFCASRAPADTQYFGPGTRLTVL.